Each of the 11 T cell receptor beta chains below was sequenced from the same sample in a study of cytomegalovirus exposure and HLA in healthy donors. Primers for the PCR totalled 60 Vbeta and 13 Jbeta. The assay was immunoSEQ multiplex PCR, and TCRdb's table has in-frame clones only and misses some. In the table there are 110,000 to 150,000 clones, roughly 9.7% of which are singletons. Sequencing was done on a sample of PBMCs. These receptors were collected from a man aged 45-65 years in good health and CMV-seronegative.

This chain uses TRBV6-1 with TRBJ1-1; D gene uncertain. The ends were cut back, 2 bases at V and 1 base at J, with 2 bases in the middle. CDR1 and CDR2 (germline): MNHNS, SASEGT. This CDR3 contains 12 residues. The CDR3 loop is CASSERNTEAFF. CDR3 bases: TGTGCCAGCAGTGAACGGAACACTGAAGCTTTCTTT.

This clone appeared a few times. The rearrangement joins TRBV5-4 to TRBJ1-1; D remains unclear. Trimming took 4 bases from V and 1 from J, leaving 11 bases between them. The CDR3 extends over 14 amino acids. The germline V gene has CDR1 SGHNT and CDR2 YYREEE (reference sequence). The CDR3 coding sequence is TGTGCCAGCAGCGGCCCCAGGCAGAACACTGAAGCTTTCTTT. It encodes CASSGPRQNTEAFF.

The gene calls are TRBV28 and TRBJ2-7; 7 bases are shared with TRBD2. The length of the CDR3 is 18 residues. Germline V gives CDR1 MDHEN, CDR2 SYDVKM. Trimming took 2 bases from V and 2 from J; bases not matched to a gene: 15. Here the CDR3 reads CASSLPYRVGGSTYEQYF. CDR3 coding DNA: TGTGCCAGCAGTTTACCCTACAGAGTGGGAGGGAGTACCTACGAGCAGTACTTC. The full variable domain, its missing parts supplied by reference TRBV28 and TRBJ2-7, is DVKVTQSSRYLVKRTGEKVFLECVQDMDHENMFWYRQDPGLGLRLIYFSYDVKMKEKGDIPEGYSVSREKKERFSLILESASTNQTSMYLCASSLPYRVGGSTYEQYFGPGTRLTVT.

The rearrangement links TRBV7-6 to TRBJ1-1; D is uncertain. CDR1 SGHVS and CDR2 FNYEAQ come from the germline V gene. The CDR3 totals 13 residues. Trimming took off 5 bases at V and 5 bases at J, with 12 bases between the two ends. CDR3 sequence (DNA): TGTGCCAGCAGCCCCACACGGGGAACTGAAGCTTTCTTT. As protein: CASSPTRGTEAFF.

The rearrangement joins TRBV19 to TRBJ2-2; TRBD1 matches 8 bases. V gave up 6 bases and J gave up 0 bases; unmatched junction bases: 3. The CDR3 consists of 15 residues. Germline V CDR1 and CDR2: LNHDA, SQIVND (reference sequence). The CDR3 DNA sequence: TGTGCCAGTAGGGAGGGACAGGCGAACACCGGGGAGCTGTTTTTT. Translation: CASREGQANTGELFF.

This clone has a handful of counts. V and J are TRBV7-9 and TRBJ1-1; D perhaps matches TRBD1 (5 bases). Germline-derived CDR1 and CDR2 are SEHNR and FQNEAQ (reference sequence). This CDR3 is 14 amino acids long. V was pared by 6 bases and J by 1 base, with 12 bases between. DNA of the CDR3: TGTGCCAGCAGGCGGTCAGGGTCGAACACTGAAGCTTTCTTT. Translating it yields CASRRSGSNTEAFF.

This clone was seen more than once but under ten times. The CDR3 DNA sequence: TGTGCCAGCAGCCTACAGGGGCCCCCGGGGGAGCAGTACTTC. This gives the protein CASSLQGPPGEQYF. V is TRBV7-3 and J is TRBJ2-7; TRBD1 matches at 7 bases. The ends lost 5 bases at V and 7 bases at J; junction bases unmatched: 11. The CDR3 loop spans 14 amino acids. In germline, CDR1 is SGHTA, CDR2 FQGTGA.

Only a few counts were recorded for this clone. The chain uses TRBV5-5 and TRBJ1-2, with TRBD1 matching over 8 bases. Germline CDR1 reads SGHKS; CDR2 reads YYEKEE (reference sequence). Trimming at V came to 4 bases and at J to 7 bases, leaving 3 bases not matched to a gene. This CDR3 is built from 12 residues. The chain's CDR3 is CASSITGGGYTF. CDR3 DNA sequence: TGTGCCAGCAGCATTACAGGGGGTGGCTACACCTTC.

The CDR3 loop reads CASRRQGQDTEAFF. The DNA for the CDR3 is TGTGCCAGCAGGCGACAGGGTCAAGACACTGAAGCTTTCTTT. The genes are TRBV2 and TRBJ1-1, with TRBD1 identical over 7 bases. Losses at the gene ends were 6 bases for V and 3 bases for J; bases not matched to a gene: 7. The CDR3 runs 14 residues. Per germline, CDR1 SNHLY and CDR2 FYNNEI.

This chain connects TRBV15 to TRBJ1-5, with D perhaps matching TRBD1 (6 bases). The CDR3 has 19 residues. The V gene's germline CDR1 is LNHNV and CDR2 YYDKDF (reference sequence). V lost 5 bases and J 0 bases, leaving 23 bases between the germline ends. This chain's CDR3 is CATSPSKGRGAHSNQPQHF. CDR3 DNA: TGTGCCACCAGCCCGAGTAAAGGGAGGGGGGCGCATAGCAATCAGCCCCAGCATTTT.

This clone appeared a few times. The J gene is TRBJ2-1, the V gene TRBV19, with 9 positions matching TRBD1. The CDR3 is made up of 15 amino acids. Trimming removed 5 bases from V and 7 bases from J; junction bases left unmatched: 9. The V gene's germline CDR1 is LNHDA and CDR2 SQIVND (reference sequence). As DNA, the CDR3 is TGTGCCAGTAGTTCGTCGGGACAGGGAGGAAATGAGCAGTTCTTC. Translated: CASSSSGQGGNEQFF.